The 14 T cell receptor beta chains in this list originate from one sample, sequenced in a study of cytomegalovirus exposure and HLA in healthy donors. PCR primers comprised 60 Vbeta and 13 Jbeta primers. Method: immunoSEQ multiplex PCR; TCRdb's copy keeps in-frame clones and lacks some. The top ten clones hold around 1.5% of a sample with some 160,000 clones, around three quarters of them seen once. The source material was PBMCs. The receptor source for this set is a man in his forties in good health and CMV-seronegative.

CDR3: CATSREVLAGKDDEQFF. The DNA for the CDR3 is TGTGCCACCAGCAGAGAAGTGCTAGCGGGAAAAGACGATGAGCAGTTCTTC. The V gene is TRBV15, the J gene TRBJ2-1, with 9 positions matching TRBD2. This CDR3 has 17 residues. Germline CDR1 is LNHNV and CDR2 is YYDKDF (reference sequence). With 0 bases clipped from V and 8 bases from J, the junction kept 11 bases outside the gene matches.

This clone was observed once. The chain is built from TRBV27 and TRBJ1-2; D unresolved. CDR3 length equals 14 residues. Germline V gives CDR1 MNHEY, CDR2 SMNVEV (reference sequence). Between the trimmed V and J ends, which lost 3 bases and 8 bases, there was a span of 16 bases. In DNA form, the CDR3 reads TGTGCCAGCAGTTTTAACAGCGCTGCGGGGGGCTACACCTTC. This translates into CASSFNSAAGGYTF.

V and J are TRBV11-2 and TRBJ2-2, with D possibly TRBD2 on 6 matching bases. The germline V gene encodes CDR1 SGHAT and CDR2 FQNNGV. The CDR3 consists of 15 residues. Trimming removed 2 bases from V and 1 base from J, with 8 bases in between. CDR3 in amino acids: CASSLRRENTGELFF. The CDR3, as DNA: TGTGCCAGCAGCTTAAGGCGGGAGAACACCGGGGAGCTGTTTTTT.

The table lists this clone with a few counts. V and J are TRBV6-5 and TRBJ1-2; perhaps TRBD1 as D (6 bases). The CDR3 sequence is 14 residues long. CDR1 and CDR2 from the germline V gene are MNHEY and SVGAGI. Deletions cut 4 bases from V and 7 bases from J, with 16 bases between. DNA of the CDR3: TGTGCCAGCAGTTCAGGGTCAGGGGCGAGTGGCTACACCTTC. Translated: CASSSGSGASGYTF.

This clone was detected only once. The V and J genes are TRBV9 and TRBJ1-3; tentatively, D is TRBD1 (5 bases). The CDR3 covers 17 residues. CDR1 SGDLS and CDR2 YYNGEE come from the germline V gene. V was pared by 3 bases and J by 0 bases, with 16 bases between. This chain's CDR3 is CASSALPGLSSGNTIYF. The CDR3 DNA sequence: TGTGCCAGCAGCGCGCTTCCGGGACTTAGCTCTGGAAACACCATATATTTT.

CDR3 region: CASSPLGEGNQPQHF. The CDR3, as DNA: TGTGCCAGCAGTCCGTTGGGCGAAGGCAATCAGCCCCAGCATTTT. J is TRBJ1-5 and V is TRBV28; D remains unclear. Trimming shortened V by 5 bases and J by 2 bases, and 13 bases separated the two germline ends. The germline gives CDR1 MDHEN, CDR2 SYDVKM. This CDR3 has 15 amino acids.

This rearrangement joins TRBV27 to TRBJ1-3, with TRBD1 matching 7 bases. CDR3 size: 15 residues. CDR1 and CDR2 from the germline V gene are MNHEY and SMNVEV (reference sequence). V lost 6 bases, J lost 0 bases, and 5 bases stayed unmatched. The CDR3: CASRQGINSGNTIYF. In DNA form, the CDR3 reads TGTGCCAGCAGACAGGGGATAAACTCTGGAAACACCATATATTTT.

Points on this clone: The germline gene is not matched at one end of the junction; a read error may be the cause. This chain connects TRBV7-9 to TRBJ2-6; weak D call: TRBD1 (5 bases). CDR1 is SEHNR, CDR2 FQNEAQ, per germline (reference sequence). The CDR3 is 15 residues long. CDR3 in amino acids: CSSSHRPSGANVLTF. The CDR3, as DNA: TGTTCCAGCAGCCACAGGCCTTCTGGGGCCAACGTCCTGACTTTC.

V usage is TRBV18 and J usage is TRBJ2-7; 7 nucleotides line up with TRBD2. V was clipped by 3 bases and J by 7 bases; unmatched bases: 9. CDR1 and CDR2 (germline): KGHSH, LQKENI. The CDR3 sequence is 14 residues long. The CDR3 spells CASSPRTSGREQYF. In DNA form, the CDR3 reads TGTGCCAGCTCACCTCGGACTAGTGGGAGAGAGCAGTACTTC.

This clone has just one count. The chain recombines TRBV2 with TRBJ2-3, with 10 bases that match TRBD2. The CDR3 runs 16 residues. Germline assignment: CDR1 SNHLY and CDR2 FYNNEI. With 1 base clipped from V and 1 base from J, the junction kept 2 bases outside the gene matches. CDR3 DNA sequence: TGTGCCAGCAGTGAAGGGCTAGCGGGGGGCACAGATACGCAGTATTTT. It is translated as CASSEGLAGGTDTQYF.

The sample holds one count of this clone. Germline is not matched at one junction end, which may reflect a read error. This chain uses TRBV28 with TRBJ2-6, with a tentative D call TRBD1 (5 bases). In germline, CDR1 is MDHEN, CDR2 SYDVKM. The CDR3 is 18 residues long. CDR3 nucleotide sequence: TGTGCCAGCAGTTCTCCCAGCGTAAGCCCCTCTGGGGCCAACGGCCTGACTTTC. Protein product: CASSSPSVSPSGANGLTF.

The rearrangement joins TRBV15 to TRBJ1-2, with D perhaps matching TRBD1 (6 bases). V was shortened by 0 bases and J by 7 bases, with 12 bases between the two germline ends. Germline assignment: CDR1 LNHNV and CDR2 YYDKDF (reference sequence). This CDR3 contains 14 residues. CDR3 loop: CATSRDMGAGGYTF. The CDR3, as DNA: TGTGCCACCAGCAGAGATATGGGGGCGGGTGGCTACACCTTC.

The V gene is TRBV28, the J gene TRBJ1-2, with D hard to call. The CDR3 loop spans 15 amino acids. CDR1 and CDR2 (germline): MDHEN, SYDVKM. Trimming pared 2 bases from V and 6 bases from J, leaving 16 bases between. CDR3 protein: CASSLPSRGEHGYTF. CDR3 sequence (DNA): TGTGCCAGCAGTTTACCCTCCCGAGGTGAGCATGGCTACACCTTC.

V is TRBV28 and J is TRBJ2-7, with 7 bases fitting TRBD2. Germline V gene sequence: CDR1 MDHEN, CDR2 SYDVKM. This CDR3 is built from 14 residues. With 5 bases clipped from V and 4 bases from J, the junction kept 8 bases outside the gene matches. CDR3 loop: CASSGEGRYYEQYV. As DNA, the CDR3 is TGTGCCAGCAGTGGGGAGGGACGCTATTACGAGCAGTACGTC.